This T cell receptor beta chain was recorded in a study of vaccination and CD4 T cells after COVID-19. Treatment: approximately 9-day PBMC culture with coronavirus spike peptide pools or control peptides (ViraFEST assay). Antigen-specific T cell expansion with peptide pools preceded TCR sequencing in the ViraFEST approach. The Oncomine TCR Beta short-read assay was applied to DNA of cultured CD4+ T cells. MiXCR was run by TCRdb on the PCR reads, yielding one entry per CDR3 protein. Altogether under 20,000 distinct CDR3 sequences are present, around a third being singletons, with the ten largest covering 15% to 18%. Concerning this clonotype itself: The antigen is unknown.

V dropped 1 base and J dropped 7 bases, with 8 bases sitting between them. CDR1 is SGHNT and CDR2 is YENEEA in the germline V gene. This CDR3 is 14 amino acids long. This sequence was found in a human donor with COVID-19. Sequences were obtained from cultured CD4+ T cells from blood. This chain uses TRBV11-3 with TRBJ1-6, with a weak D call TRBD1 (5 bases). DNA for the CDR3: TGTGCCAGCAGCTTAGGGGGGGACAATTCACCCCTCCACTTT. This encodes CASSLGGDNSPLHF.